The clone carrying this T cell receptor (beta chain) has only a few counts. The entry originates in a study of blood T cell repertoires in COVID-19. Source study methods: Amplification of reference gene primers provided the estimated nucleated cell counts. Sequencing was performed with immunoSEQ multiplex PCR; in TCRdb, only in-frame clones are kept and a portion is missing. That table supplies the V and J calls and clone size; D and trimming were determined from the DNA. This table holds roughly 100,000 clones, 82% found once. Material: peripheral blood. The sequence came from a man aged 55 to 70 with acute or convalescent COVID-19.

This chain's CDR3 is CSVESVSGGYTF. CDR3 DNA sequence: TGCAGCGTTGAGTCAGTAAGCGGTGGCTACACCTTC. The chain joins TRBV29-1 to TRBJ1-2; no definite D call. Trimming stripped 3 bases from V and 7 bases from J, with 12 bases between. Germline V gene sequence: CDR1 SQVTM, CDR2 ANQGSEA. The CDR3 spans 12 residues.